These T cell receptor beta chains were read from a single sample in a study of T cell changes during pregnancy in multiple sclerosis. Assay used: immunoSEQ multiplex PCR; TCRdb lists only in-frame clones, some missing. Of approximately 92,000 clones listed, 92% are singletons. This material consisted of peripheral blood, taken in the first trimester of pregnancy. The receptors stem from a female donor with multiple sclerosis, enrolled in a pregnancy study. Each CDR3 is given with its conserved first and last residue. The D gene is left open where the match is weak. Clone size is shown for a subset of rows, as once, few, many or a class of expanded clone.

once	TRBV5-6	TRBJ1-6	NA	TGTGCCAGCAGCCTGAGGACACCTCATAATTCACCCCTCCACTTT	CASSLRTPHNSPLHF
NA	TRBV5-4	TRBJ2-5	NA	TGTGCCAGCAGCTTGGGGAAACAGGGAGAGACCCAGTACTTC	CASSLGKQGETQYF
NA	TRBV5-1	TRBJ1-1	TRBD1	TGCGCCAGCAGCCCTGGTCCCTCCGGGACAGTAATCAACGCGAACACTGAAGCTTTCTTT	CASSPGPSGTVINANTEAFF
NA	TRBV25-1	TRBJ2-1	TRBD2	TGTGCCAGCAGTGCCCTAGCGGGATCCTACAATGAGCAGTTCTTC	CASSALAGSYNEQFF
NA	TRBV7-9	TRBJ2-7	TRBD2	TGTGCCAGCAGCCCCAAGGGGAGGGCCGAAGAGCAGTACTTC	CASSPKGRAEEQYF
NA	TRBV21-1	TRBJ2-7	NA	TGTGCCAGCAGCAAAGCTCCGTGGGGCGGAACCTACGAGCAGTACTTC	CASSKAPWGGTYEQYF
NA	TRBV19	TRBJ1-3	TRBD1	TGTGCCAGTAGTGCCAACAGGGGAGACACCATATATTTT	CASSANRGDTIYF
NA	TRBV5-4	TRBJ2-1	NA	TGTGCCAGCAGTTCGCTGGGGCAGAAGTACAATGAGCAGTTCTTC	CASSSLGQKYNEQFF
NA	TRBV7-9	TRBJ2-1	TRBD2	TGTGCCAGCAGATCGACTAGCGAGCCATTCTCCTACAATGAGCAGTTCTTC	CASRSTSEPFSYNEQFF
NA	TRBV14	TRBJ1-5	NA	TGTGCCAGCAGCCAAGAGTCAGGTCAGCCCCAGCATTTT	CASSQESGQPQHF
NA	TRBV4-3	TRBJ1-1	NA	TGCGCCAGCAGCCAAGATCCAGGGATGAACACTGAAGCTTTCTTT	CASSQDPGMNTEAFF
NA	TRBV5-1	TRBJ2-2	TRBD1	TGCGCCAGCAGCTTCATCGGACAGGGTAACACCGGGGAGCTGTTTTTT	CASSFIGQGNTGELFF
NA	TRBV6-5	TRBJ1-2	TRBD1	TGTGCCAGCAGAGGACAGGGGGTTGGTAACTATGGCTACACCTTC	CASRGQGVGNYGYTF
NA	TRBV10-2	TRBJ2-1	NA	TGCGCCAGCAGCAAAGGGAGCTCCTACAATGAGCAGTTCTTC	CASSKGSSYNEQFF
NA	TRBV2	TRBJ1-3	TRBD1	TGTGCCAGCAAAACCCCCCGACAGGGGGCCCCTGGAAACACCATATATTTT	CASKTPRQGAPGNTIYF
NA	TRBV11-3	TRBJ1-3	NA	TGTGCCAGCAGTCTCACTAAAGGAAACACCATATATTTT	CASSLTKGNTIYF
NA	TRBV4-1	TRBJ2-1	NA	TGCGCCAGCAGCCCCACCAAGGTGACATACACCTACAATGAGCAGTTCTTC	CASSPTKVTYTYNEQFF
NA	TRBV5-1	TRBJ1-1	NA	TGCGCCAGCAACCTGGGGCAGGCCGGACAGTCGAACACTGAAGCTTTCTTT	CASNLGQAGQSNTEAFF
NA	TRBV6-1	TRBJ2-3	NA	TGTGCCAGCAGTGATGCGCAGGGGGGTTTAGATACGCAGTATTTT	CASSDAQGGLDTQYF
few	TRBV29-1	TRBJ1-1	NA	TGCAGCGCCCAGGGACTTTCCACTGAAGCTTTCTTT	CSAQGLSTEAFF
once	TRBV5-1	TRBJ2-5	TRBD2	TGCGCCAGCAGCCTCGGGGGGAGCGTACAAGAGACCCAGTACTTC	CASSLGGSVQETQYF
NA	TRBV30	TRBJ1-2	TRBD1	TGTGCCTGGAGTCTGAGGGGGCGAGACTATGGCTACACCTTC	CAWSLRGRDYGYTF
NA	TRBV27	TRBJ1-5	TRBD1	TGTGCCAGCAGCTGGGGACAGGGCGTTCAGCCCCAGCATTTT	CASSWGQGVQPQHF
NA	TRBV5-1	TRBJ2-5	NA	TGCGCCAGCAGCTTGGCCCTTGTACAGAGGGGGGAGACCCAGTACTTC	CASSLALVQRGETQYF
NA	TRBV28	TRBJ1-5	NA	TGTGCCAGCAGTTTATCAAGACAGAGCAATCAGCCCCAGCATTTT	CASSLSRQSNQPQHF
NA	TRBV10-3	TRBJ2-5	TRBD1	TGTGCCATCAGTGAGTCGGGACAGCCTCAAGAGACCCAGTACTTC	CAISESGQPQETQYF
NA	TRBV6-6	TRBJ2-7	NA	TGTGCCAGCAGTTATCAGGTTTCCTACGAGCAGTACTTC	CASSYQVSYEQYF
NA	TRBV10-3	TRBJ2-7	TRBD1	TGTGCCATCAGTACGACAGGGAACTCCTACGAGCAGTACTTC	CAISTTGNSYEQYF
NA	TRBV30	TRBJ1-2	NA	TGTGCCTGGAGTACCCGGGGGGTTGGCTATGGCTACACCTTC	CAWSTRGVGYGYTF
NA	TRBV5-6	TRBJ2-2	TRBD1	TGTGCCAGCAGCTTGGACAGGGGTTACACCGGGGAGCTGTTTTTT	CASSLDRGYTGELFF